The text below deals with one TCR beta chain. What it binds is not known. The source of the sample is a study of cytomegalovirus exposure and HLA in healthy donors. Study-wide results and caveats: Later, an analysis showed that TCR beta chains associated with HLA were more clonally expanded than others that were equally common. Only CMV serostatus was available as immune exposure information.

PCR was performed using 60 Vbeta and 13 Jbeta primers. Produced via immunoSEQ multiplex PCR; TCRdb's table is partial and in-frame only. The data hold some 130,000 clones, with around 77% observed a single time. V lost 5 bases and J lost 3; bases outside the gene matches: 5. This CDR3 contains 13 residues. Germline V lookup: CDR1 SGHNT, CDR2 YYREEE (reference sequence). Samples came from healthy bone marrow donors. The source of this sequence is a man aged 50 to 59 in good health and CMV-seronegative. The sequenced sample was PBMCs. The gene calls are TRBV5-4 and TRBJ2-7, with 7 bases matching TRBD2. CDR3 loop: CASSPGTNYEQYF. In DNA, the CDR3 is TGTGCCAGCAGTCCCGGGACTAACTACGAGCAGTACTTC.